The source of this T cell receptor beta chain is a study of identical twins. Study conclusions and caveats: For zero-insertion analyses, partial confounding could come from invariant MAIT and iNKT cells.

Trimming cost V 1 base and J 7 bases, with 14 bases left between them. The CDR3 is 15 amino acids. Germline lookup yields CDR1 LNHNV and CDR2 YYDKDF (reference sequence). Template switching supplied a universal primer site; unique molecular identifiers were carried on the cDNA. Via MiXCR, TCRdb re-called the 5' RACE reads, giving one row per CDR3 protein. The profile shows a few hundred thousand distinct CDR3 sequences, 7.5% to 10% of them singletons. This clonotype showed up just a few times. The antigen remains unidentified. These data are also associated with another study on yellow fever vaccine responses in identical twins.

The sequencing input was PBMCs. The rearrangement uses TRBV15 and TRBJ2-1; possibly TRBD1 for D (5 bases). The TCR originated in a woman aged 18-29 years in good health. The CDR3 coding sequence is TGTGCCACCAGCAGAGGGTGGCCAGGGAAAAATGAGCAGTTCTTC. This gives the protein CATSRGWPGKNEQFF.